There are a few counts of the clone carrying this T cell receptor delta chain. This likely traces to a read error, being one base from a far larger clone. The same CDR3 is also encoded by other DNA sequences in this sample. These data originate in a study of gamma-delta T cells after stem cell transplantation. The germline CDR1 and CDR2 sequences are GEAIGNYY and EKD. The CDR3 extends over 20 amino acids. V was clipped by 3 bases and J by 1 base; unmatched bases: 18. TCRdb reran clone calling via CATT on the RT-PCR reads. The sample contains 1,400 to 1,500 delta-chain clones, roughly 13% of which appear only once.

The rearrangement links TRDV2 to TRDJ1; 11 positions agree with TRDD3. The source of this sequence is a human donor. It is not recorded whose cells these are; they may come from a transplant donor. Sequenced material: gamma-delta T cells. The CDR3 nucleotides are TGTGCCTGTGACTTGATGTCGGCAGGGCTGGGGGATACATCCACCGATAAACTCATCTTT. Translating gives CACDLMSAGLGDTSTDKLIF.